This TCR beta chain comes out of a study of neurological immune-mediated disorders. By 5'RACE with 10-nucleotide random UMIs, the cDNA was made. In TCRdb, the 5' RACE reads were re-called with MiXCR into one record per CDR3 protein. The repertoire has some 37,000 distinct CDR3 sequences, approximately 10% of them found once; the top ten carry roughly 7%. It was from 2 million PBMCs stored at -80 C that the unsorted libraries were obtained. Germline loops: CDR1 SEHNR, CDR2 FQNEAQ (reference sequence). V was trimmed by 5 bases and J by 4 bases, leaving 13 bases between them. This CDR3 spans 14 amino acids. Findings of the study overall: Sharing of CDR3 amino acid sequences among expanded clones across subjects was absent, suggesting private repertoires in all groups.

The table lists this clonotype with many counts. Antigen unknown. Sequenced material: PBMCs. This sequence joins TRBV7-9 and TRBJ2-3, with a weak D call TRBD2 (5 bases). The sequence was collected from a woman under 40 with HTLV-1-associated myelopathy (HAM/TSP). The CDR3 DNA reads TGTGCCAGCAGCCCCGGGGAGAACCCAGATACGCAGTATTTT. Translated, it gives CASSPGENPDTQYF.